Below are 23 T cell receptor beta chains sequenced from a single sample in a study of T cell responses to AZD1222 COVID-19 vaccine. Sequenced by immunoSEQ multiplex PCR; TCRdb stores in-frame clones only, minus some. The profile shows 130,000 or so clones, 90% to 95% of them singletons. The sequencing here drew on peripheral blood, taken on day 0 of MenACWY control vaccination. The receptors here all came from an adult in good health.

The chain links TRBV29-1 to TRBJ1-1; tentative D call: TRBD1 (5 bases). This CDR3 is built from 15 residues. From germline, CDR1 is SQVTM and CDR2 ANQGSEA. Trimming removed 5 bases at V and 0 bases at J, with 16 bases between. Here the CDR3 reads CSVKFTGPMNTEAFF. The CDR3, as DNA: TGCAGCGTTAAATTCACAGGACCGATGAACACTGAAGCTTTCTTT.

The V and J genes are TRBV6-6 and TRBJ1-1; perhaps TRBD1 as D (6 bases). The CDR3 loop spans 14 amino acids. Germline CDR1 reads MNHNY; CDR2 reads SVGAGI (reference sequence). Trimming took off 5 bases at V and 0 bases at J, with 10 bases between the two ends. In nucleotides, the CDR3 is TGTGCCAGCAGTCCAACAGGGATGAACACTGAAGCTTTCTTT. Its translation is CASSPTGMNTEAFF.

This chain connects TRBV2 to TRBJ2-3, with D uncertain. The CDR3 has 15 amino acids. V lost 1 base, J lost 6 bases, and 14 bases lay in between. Looked up from germline, CDR1 is SNHLY and CDR2 is FYNNEI. The CDR3 here is CASSEGATLGDTQYF. DNA of the CDR3: TGTGCCAGCAGTGAAGGCGCTACCTTAGGCGATACGCAGTATTTT.

The CDR3 DNA is TGTGCCATCAGTGGGACGATGAGAGACACTGAAGCTTTCTTT. Residues: CAISGTMRDTEAFF. The chain couples TRBV10-3 to TRBJ1-1; D is unclear. Trimming pared 4 bases from V and 3 bases from J, leaving 12 bases between. The CDR3 is 14 amino acids. The germline V gene has CDR1 ENHRY and CDR2 SYGVKD.

This rearrangement joins TRBV5-4 to TRBJ2-1; TRBD2 matches 11 bases. The CDR3 length is 15 residues. Trimming removed 4 bases from V and 6 bases from J; junction bases left unmatched: 6. Looked up from germline, CDR1 is SGHNT and CDR2 is YYREEE (reference sequence). The CDR3 DNA reads TGTGCCAGCAGCCTACGTAGCGGGAGGGCCAATGAGCAGTTCTTC. Translation: CASSLRSGRANEQFF.

J is TRBJ2-3 and V is TRBV27, with a possible D match to TRBD2 (5 bases). The ends were cut back, 5 bases at V and 0 bases at J, with 12 bases in the middle. Germline values: CDR1 MNHEY, CDR2 SMNVEV (reference sequence). The CDR3 is 15 amino acids. CDR3 sequence (DNA): TGTGCCAGCAGTCTCAAACTAGGGAGCACAGATACGCAGTATTTT. Its protein product is CASSLKLGSTDTQYF.

This chain links TRBV27 with TRBJ1-2; D possibly corresponds to TRBD1 (5 bases). The germline V and J ends were trimmed by 7 bases and 1 base, with 19 bases remaining between them. This CDR3 is 16 amino acids long. Germline V gene lookup returns CDR1 MNHEY and CDR2 SMNVEV (reference sequence). The CDR3 coding sequence is TGTGCCAGCACTCCTGGATGGGGGATCGATAACTATGGCTACACCTTC. It encodes CASTPGWGIDNYGYTF.

J is TRBJ2-2 and V is TRBV11-2, with TRBD1 matching over 8 bases. After removal of 4 bases from V and 0 bases from J, the junction contained 4 bases not matched to a gene. The germline CDR1 and CDR2 sequences are SGHAT and FQNNGV. This CDR3 contains 16 residues. For the CDR3, the DNA is TGTGCCAGCAGCTCCACAGGGGGTACGAACACCGGGGAGCTGTTTTTT. It encodes CASSSTGGTNTGELFF.

The chain couples TRBV5-7 to TRBJ1-3; no clear D gene. TRBV5-7 is noted as an ORF with a role that remains uncertain. This CDR3 comprises 15 residues. V was pared by 0 bases and J by 0 bases, with 7 bases between. The CDR3 DNA reads TGTGCCAGCAGCTTGGTTCCGTCCTCTGGAAACACCATATATTTT. This gives the protein CASSLVPSSGNTIYF.

This rearrangement joins TRBV5-1 to TRBJ2-2, with D unresolved. Germline V CDR1 and CDR2: SGHRS, YFSETQ. CDR3 length: 14 residues. Trimming took 2 bases from V and 1 from J, leaving 6 bases between them. This CDR3 reads CASSFQRNTGELFF. As DNA, the CDR3 is TGCGCCAGCAGCTTTCAGCGGAACACCGGGGAGCTGTTTTTT.

The CDR3 loop reads CASSQGRVGATYNEQFF. CDR3 DNA sequence: TGTGCCAGCAGCCAGGGGCGCGTAGGTGCGACCTACAATGAGCAGTTCTTC. The gene calls are TRBV13 and TRBJ2-1; weak D call: TRBD1 (6 bases). This CDR3 spans 17 amino acids. Germline CDR1 PRHDT, CDR2 FYEKMQ (reference sequence). V was shortened by 5 bases and J by 2 bases, with 19 bases between the two germline ends.

The J gene is TRBJ1-1, the V gene TRBV3-1 (or the pseudogene TRBV3-2); the D gene is possibly TRBD1 (5 bases). The length of the CDR3 is 15 residues. The ends were cut back, 4 bases at V and 4 bases at J, with 16 bases in the middle. The germline V gene has CDR1 LGHDT and CDR2 YNNKEL (reference sequence). The CDR3 spells CASSPGGDRVTEAFF. CDR3 sequence (DNA): TGTGCCAGCAGCCCGGGGGGGGATAGGGTCACTGAAGCTTTCTTT.

The chain links TRBV13 to TRBJ1-1; D unresolved. Germline V gives CDR1 PRHDT, CDR2 FYEKMQ (reference sequence). With 3 bases removed from V and 5 bases from J, the gap between germline ends came to 13 bases. There are 14 residues in the CDR3. CDR3 region: CASSFPDAETEAFF. The CDR3 DNA is TGTGCCAGCAGCTTTCCGGACGCGGAGACTGAAGCTTTCTTT.

The chain links TRBV7-8 to TRBJ1-6; D remains ambiguous. This CDR3 has 13 amino acids. V was clipped by 0 bases and J by 8 bases, with 5 bases between them. Germline V gene sequence: CDR1 SGHVS, CDR2 FQNEAQ. CDR3 amino acids: CASSLARDSPLHF. The CDR3 region has the DNA TGTGCCAGCAGCTTAGCGAGGGATTCACCCCTCCACTTT.

V is TRBV27 and J is TRBJ1-5; no firm D call. V dropped 3 bases and J dropped 0 bases, with 9 bases sitting between them. The CDR3 runs 15 residues. Germline values: CDR1 MNHEY, CDR2 SMNVEV (reference sequence). In DNA, the CDR3 is TGTGCCAGCAGTTTGGGCGGGATTAGCAATCAGCCCCAGCATTTT. Amino acid sequence: CASSLGGISNQPQHF.

The gene calls are TRBV9 and TRBJ2-5, with TRBD2 identical over 8 bases. V was clipped by 0 bases and J by 5 bases; unmatched bases: 9. This CDR3 is built from 16 residues. Germline V gene data show CDR1 as SGDLS and CDR2 as YYNGEE. The CDR3, as DNA: TGTGCCAGCAGCGTAGCGGGGGGGGCCCCCAGCGAGACCCAGTACTTC. It translates to CASSVAGGAPSETQYF.

V usage is TRBV6-5 and J usage is TRBJ1-2; D might be TRBD1 (5 bases). V lost 7 bases and J lost 6, with 15 bases in between. This CDR3 region has 13 residues. The germline V gene has CDR1 MNHEY and CDR2 SVGAGI. CDR3 loop: CASTTLIGDGYTF. The CDR3 DNA sequence: TGTGCCAGCACAACCTTAATAGGGGATGGCTACACCTTC.

V usage is TRBV4-3 and J usage is TRBJ1-1, with no clear D. CDR1 and CDR2 from the germline V gene are LGHNA and YSLEER. V lost 0 bases and J lost 3, with 5 bases in between. This CDR3 has 13 residues. The CDR3 DNA reads TGCGCCAGCAGCCAAGACGGGCACACTGAAGCTTTCTTT. Protein product: CASSQDGHTEAFF.

This sequence joins TRBV6-5 and TRBJ1-2, with D maybe TRBD1 (6 bases). The CDR3 consists of 14 residues. Germline CDR1 reads MNHEY; CDR2 reads SVGAGI. Trimming took 6 bases from V and 3 from J, leaving 14 bases between them. CDR3 coding DNA: TGTGCCAGCAGCCTAGGACAGCGATACTATGGCTACACCTTC. Translating gives CASSLGQRYYGYTF.

The chain is built from TRBV20-1 and TRBJ2-3; D is undetermined. Germline V gene data show CDR1 as DFQATT and CDR2 as SNEGSKA (reference sequence). The V gene lost 3 bases and the J gene lost 4 bases, with 5 bases spanning the gap. The CDR3 extends over 11 amino acids. In nucleotides, the CDR3 is TGCAGTGCTAGTCCCGCAGATACGCAGTATTTT. It specifies CSASPADTQYF.

CDR3 protein: CASSIGRGQETQYF. The CDR3 coding sequence is TGTGCCAGCAGCATCGGTCGAGGACAAGAGACCCAGTACTTC. The chain couples TRBV28 to TRBJ2-5; no clear D. Germline CDR1 reads MDHEN; CDR2 reads SYDVKM. The CDR3 loop spans 14 amino acids. The V and J ends lost 6 bases and 2 bases respectively, with 13 bases between them.

This clone appeared a single time. The gene calls are TRBV6-5 and TRBJ1-6; maybe TRBD1 (5 bases). The CDR3 runs to 15 residues. Trimming removed 0 bases at V and 5 bases at J, with 8 bases between. Per germline, CDR1 MNHEY and CDR2 SVGAGI. The DNA for the CDR3 is TGTGCCAGCAGTTACTCGGGACCGAATAATTCACCCCTCCACTTT. It specifies CASSYSGPNNSPLHF.

This chain links TRBV20-1 with TRBJ1-5; D not resolved. The length of the CDR3 is 12 residues. V shed 3 bases and J shed 5 bases, with 8 bases lying between them. Germline CDR1 is DFQATT and CDR2 is SNEGSKA (reference sequence). The CDR3 DNA sequence: TGCAGTGCTAGTCCCAAGGATCAGCCCCAGCATTTT. Translating gives CSASPKDQPQHF.